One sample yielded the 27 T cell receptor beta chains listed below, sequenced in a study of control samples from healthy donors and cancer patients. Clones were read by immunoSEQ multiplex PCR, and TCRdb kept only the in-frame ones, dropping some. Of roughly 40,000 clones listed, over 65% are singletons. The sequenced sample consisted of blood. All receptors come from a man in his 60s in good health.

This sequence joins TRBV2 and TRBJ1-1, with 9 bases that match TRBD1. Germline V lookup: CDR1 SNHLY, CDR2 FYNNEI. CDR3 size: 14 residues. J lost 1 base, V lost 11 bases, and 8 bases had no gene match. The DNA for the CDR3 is TGTGCCGGCCGCCGGGACAGGGCGAACACTGAAGCTTTCTTT. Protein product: CAGRRDRANTEAFF.

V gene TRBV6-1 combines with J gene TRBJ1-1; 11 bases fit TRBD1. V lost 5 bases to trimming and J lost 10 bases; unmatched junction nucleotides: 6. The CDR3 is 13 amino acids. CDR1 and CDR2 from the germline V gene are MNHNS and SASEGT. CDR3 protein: CASSQGTGGLAFF. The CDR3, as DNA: TGTGCCAGCAGTCAGGGGACAGGGGGATTAGCTTTCTTT.

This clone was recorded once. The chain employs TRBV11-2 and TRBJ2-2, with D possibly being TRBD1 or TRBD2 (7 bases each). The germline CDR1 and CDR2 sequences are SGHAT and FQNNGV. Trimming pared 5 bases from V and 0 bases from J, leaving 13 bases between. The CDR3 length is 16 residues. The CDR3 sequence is CASSPRGGTNTGELFF. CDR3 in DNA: TGTGCCAGCAGCCCCAGGGGGGGGACGAACACCGGGGAGCTGTTTTTT.

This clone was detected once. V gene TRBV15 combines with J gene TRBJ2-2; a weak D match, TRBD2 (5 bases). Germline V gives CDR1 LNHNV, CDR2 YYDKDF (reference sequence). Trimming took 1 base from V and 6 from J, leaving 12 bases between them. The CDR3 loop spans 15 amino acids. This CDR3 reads CATSRAESEAGELFF. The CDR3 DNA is TGTGCCACCAGCAGAGCGGAATCGGAGGCCGGGGAGCTGTTTTTT.

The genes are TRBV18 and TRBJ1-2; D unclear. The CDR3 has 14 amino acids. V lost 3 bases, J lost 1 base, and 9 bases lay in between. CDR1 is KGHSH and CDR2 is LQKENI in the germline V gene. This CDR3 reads CASSPADGNYGYTF. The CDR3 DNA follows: TGTGCCAGCTCACCGGCCGACGGTAACTATGGCTACACCTTC.

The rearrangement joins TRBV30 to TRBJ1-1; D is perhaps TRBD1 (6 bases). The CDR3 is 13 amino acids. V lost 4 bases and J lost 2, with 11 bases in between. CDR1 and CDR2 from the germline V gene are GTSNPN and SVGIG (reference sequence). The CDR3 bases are TGTGCCTGGACTTTCAGGGGTAACACTGAAGCTTTCTTT. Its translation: CAWTFRGNTEAFF. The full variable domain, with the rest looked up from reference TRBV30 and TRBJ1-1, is SQTIHQWPATLVQPVGSPLSLECTVEGTSNPNLYWYRQAAGRGLQLLFYSVGIGQISSEVPQNLSASRPQDRQFILSSKKLLLSDSGFYLCAWTFRGNTEAFFGQGTRLTVV.

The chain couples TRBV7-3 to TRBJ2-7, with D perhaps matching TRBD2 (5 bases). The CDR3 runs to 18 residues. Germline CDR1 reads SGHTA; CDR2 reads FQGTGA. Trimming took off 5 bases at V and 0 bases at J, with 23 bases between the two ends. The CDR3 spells CASSPGPVWSADSYEQYF. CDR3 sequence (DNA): TGTGCCAGCAGCCCAGGCCCCGTTTGGTCAGCGGACTCCTACGAGCAGTACTTC.

Here the CDR3 reads CASSLVQGPTGELFF. As DNA, the CDR3 is TGTGCCAGCAGCCTTGTCCAGGGCCCCACCGGGGAGCTGTTTTTT. The chain has TRBV5-6 and TRBJ2-2; a weak D match, TRBD1 (5 bases). The CDR3 length is 15 residues. The V and J ends lost 4 bases and 4 bases respectively, with 14 bases between them. Germline CDR1 is SGHDT and CDR2 is YYEEEE.

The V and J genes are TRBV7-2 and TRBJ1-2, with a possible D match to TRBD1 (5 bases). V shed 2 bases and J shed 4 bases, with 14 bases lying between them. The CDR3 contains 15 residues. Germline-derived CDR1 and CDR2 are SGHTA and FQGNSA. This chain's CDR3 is CASSLNRDSSYGYTF. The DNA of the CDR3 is TGTGCCAGCAGCTTAAATCGAGACAGTAGCTATGGCTACACCTTC.

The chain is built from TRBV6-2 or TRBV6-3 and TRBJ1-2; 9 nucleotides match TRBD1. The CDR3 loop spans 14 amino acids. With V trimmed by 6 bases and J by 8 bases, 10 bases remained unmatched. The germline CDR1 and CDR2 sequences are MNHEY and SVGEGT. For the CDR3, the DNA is TGTGCCAGCAGCCTAAACAGGGGGCTGCACGGCTACACCTTC. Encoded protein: CASSLNRGLHGYTF.

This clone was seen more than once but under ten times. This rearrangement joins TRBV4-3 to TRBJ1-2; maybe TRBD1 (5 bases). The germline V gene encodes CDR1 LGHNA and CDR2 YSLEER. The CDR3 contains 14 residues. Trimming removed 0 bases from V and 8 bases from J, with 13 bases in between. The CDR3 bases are TGCGCCAGCAGCCAAGACAGGGTAATAGACGGCTACACCTTC. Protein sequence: CASSQDRVIDGYTF.

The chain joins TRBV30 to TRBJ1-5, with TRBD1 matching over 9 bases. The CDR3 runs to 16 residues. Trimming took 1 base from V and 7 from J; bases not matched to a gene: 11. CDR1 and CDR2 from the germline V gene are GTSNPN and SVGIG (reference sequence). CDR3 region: CAWSDSTGGAGQPQHF. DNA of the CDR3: TGTGCCTGGAGTGATTCCACAGGGGGCGCGGGGCAGCCCCAGCATTTT.

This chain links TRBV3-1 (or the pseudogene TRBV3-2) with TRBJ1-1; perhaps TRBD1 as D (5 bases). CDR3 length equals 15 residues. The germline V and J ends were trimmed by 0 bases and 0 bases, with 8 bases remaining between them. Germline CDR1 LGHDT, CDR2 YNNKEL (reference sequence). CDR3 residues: CASSQEGQLNTEAFF. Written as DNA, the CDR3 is TGTGCCAGCAGCCAAGAAGGACAATTGAACACTGAAGCTTTCTTT.

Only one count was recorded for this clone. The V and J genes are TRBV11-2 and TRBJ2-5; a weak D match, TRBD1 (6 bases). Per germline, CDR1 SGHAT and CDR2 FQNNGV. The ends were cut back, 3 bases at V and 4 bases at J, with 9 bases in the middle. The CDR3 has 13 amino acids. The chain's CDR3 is CASSFQGRETQYF. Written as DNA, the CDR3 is TGTGCCAGCAGCTTCCAGGGGCGAGAGACCCAGTACTTC. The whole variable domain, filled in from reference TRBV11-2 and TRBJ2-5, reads EAGVAQSPRYKIIEKRQSVAFWCNPISGHATLYWYQQILGQGPKLLIQFQNNGVVDDSQLPKDRFSAERLKGVDSTLKIQPAKLEDSAVYLCASSFQGRETQYFGPGTRLLVL.

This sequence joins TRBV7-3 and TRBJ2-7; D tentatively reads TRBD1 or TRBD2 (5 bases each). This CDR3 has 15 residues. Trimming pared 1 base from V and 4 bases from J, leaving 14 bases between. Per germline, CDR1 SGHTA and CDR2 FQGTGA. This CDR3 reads CASSLMRGSPYEQYF. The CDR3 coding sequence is TGTGCCAGCAGCTTAATGAGGGGAAGCCCTTACGAGCAGTACTTC.

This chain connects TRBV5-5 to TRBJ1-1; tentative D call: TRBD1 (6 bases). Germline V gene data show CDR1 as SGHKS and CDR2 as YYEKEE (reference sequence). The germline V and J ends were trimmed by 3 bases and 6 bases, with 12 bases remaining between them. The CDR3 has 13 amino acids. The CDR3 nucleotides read TGTGCCAGCAGCTCTACAGGGCAGCCTGAAGCTTTCTTT. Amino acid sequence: CASSSTGQPEAFF.

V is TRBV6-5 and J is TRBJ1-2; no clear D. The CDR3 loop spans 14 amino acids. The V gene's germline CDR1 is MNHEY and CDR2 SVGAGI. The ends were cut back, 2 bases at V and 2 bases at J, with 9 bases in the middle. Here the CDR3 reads CASSYERRNYGYTF. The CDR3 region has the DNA TGTGCCAGCAGTTACGAGAGAAGGAACTATGGCTACACCTTC.

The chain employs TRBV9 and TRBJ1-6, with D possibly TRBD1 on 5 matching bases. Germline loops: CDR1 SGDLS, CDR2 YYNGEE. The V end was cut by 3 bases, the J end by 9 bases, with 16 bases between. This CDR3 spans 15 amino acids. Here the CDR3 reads CASSGLEGKSSPLHF. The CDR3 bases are TGTGCCAGCAGCGGACTGGAGGGGAAGAGTTCACCCCTCCACTTT.

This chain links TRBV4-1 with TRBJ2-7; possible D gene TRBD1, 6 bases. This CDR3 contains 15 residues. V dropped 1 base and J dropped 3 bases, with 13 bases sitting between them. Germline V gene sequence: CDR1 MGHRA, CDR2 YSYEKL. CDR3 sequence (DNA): TGCGCCAGCAGCCAAGGAAACGCCAGGGGCTACGAGCAGTACTTC. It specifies CASSQGNARGYEQYF.

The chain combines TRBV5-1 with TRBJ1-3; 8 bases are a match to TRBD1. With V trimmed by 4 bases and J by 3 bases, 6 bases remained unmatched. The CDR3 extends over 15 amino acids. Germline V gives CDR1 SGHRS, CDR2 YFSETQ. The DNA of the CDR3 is TGCGCCAGCAGCGTCCCAGGGGGCATTGGAAACACCATATATTTT. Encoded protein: CASSVPGGIGNTIYF.

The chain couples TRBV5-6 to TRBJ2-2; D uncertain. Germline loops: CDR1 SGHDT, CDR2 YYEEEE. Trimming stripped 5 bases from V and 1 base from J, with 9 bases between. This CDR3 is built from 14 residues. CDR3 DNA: TGTGCCAGCAGGCTAACTTGGAACACCGGGGAGCTGTTTTTT. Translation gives CASRLTWNTGELFF.

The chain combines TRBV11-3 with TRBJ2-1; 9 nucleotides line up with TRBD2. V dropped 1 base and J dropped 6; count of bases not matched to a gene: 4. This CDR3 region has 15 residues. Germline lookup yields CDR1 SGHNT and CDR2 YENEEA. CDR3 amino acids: CASSLGGLASNEQFF. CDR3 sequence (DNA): TGTGCCAGCAGCTTAGGGGGACTAGCCTCCAATGAGCAGTTCTTC. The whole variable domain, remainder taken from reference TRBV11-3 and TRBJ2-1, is EAGVVQSPRYKIIEKKQPVAFWCNPISGHNTLYWYLQNLGQGPELLIRYENEEAVDDSQLPKDRFSAERLKGVDSTLKIQPAELGDSAVYLCASSLGGLASNEQFFGPGTRLTVL.

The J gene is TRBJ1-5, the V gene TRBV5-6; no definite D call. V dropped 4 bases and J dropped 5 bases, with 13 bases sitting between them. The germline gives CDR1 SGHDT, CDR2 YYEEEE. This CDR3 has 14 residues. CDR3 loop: CASSPRSRDQPQHF. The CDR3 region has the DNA TGTGCCAGCAGCCCGCGGTCCCGGGATCAGCCCCAGCATTTT.

The CDR3 nucleotides are TGTGCCAGTAGAATCAGGGGTACCGACTATGGCTACACCTTC. It is translated as CASRIRGTDYGYTF. The chain joins TRBV19 to TRBJ1-2, with D tentatively TRBD1 (6 bases). Trimming left V 6 bases short and J 3 bases short, with 14 bases between. The CDR3 runs to 14 residues. Germline V gene data show CDR1 as LNHDA and CDR2 as SQIVND (reference sequence).

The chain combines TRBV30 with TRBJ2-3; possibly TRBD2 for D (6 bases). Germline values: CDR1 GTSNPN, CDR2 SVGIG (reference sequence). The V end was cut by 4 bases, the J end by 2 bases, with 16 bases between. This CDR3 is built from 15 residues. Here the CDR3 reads CAWNLGEDLTDTQYF. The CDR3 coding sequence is TGTGCCTGGAACCTGGGGGAGGACCTCACAGATACGCAGTATTTT.

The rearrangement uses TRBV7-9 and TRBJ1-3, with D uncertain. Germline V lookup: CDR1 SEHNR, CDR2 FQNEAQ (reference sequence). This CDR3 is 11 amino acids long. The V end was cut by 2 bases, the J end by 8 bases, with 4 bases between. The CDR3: CASSLYDTIYF. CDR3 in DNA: TGTGCCAGCAGCTTATATGACACCATATATTTT.

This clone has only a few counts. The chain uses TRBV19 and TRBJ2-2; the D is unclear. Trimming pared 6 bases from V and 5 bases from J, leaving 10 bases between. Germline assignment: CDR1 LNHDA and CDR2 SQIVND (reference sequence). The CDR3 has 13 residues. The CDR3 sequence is CASREIGTGELFF. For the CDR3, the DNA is TGTGCCAGTAGAGAAATTGGGACCGGGGAGCTGTTTTTT.